The text below deals with one T cell receptor beta chain. Its specificity is not known. An end of the junction does not agree with germline; a read error may underlie this. The data are from a study of cytomegalovirus exposure and HLA in healthy donors. For the study at large: HLA-typed donors contributed some 77 million unique TCRs, which were held in an early data release.

Study-level results: HLA restriction was apparent for most CMV-associated TCR beta chains in a later analysis. Analyses of presence and absence presupposed an approximately uniform sequencing depth across donors. Immune exposure information comprised only CMV serostatus.

The PCR made use of 60 Vbeta and 13 Jbeta primers. TCRdb's copy holds only in-frame clones and misses some; the assay was immunoSEQ multiplex PCR. The repertoire holds under 150,000 clones, with 75% to 85% as singletons. Sequencing used PBMCs. The receptor was derived from a man between 45 and 60 years old in good health and CMV-seronegative.

CDR3 bases: TGTGCTAGCAGCCAGGGACAGGGAAGAGGGAATGAGCAGTTCTTC. It specifies CASSQGQGRGNEQFF. The chain couples TRBV7-7 to TRBJ2-1, with 9 bases identical to TRBD1. Germline-derived CDR1 and CDR2 are SSHAT and FNYEAQ (reference sequence). This CDR3 spans 15 amino acids.